A single TCR beta chain is shown here with its context. Its antigen is not known. The data originate from a study of T cell responses to AZD1222 COVID-19 vaccine. Study-level findings and limits: In a largely white British group with more females than males, clonal diversity was possibly underestimated. Unmutated variant regions are reportedly the target of nearly half of TCRs that are spike-specific.

The CDR3 covers 13 residues. Trimming cost V 5 bases and J 7 bases, with 9 bases left between them. CDR1 is SEHNR and CDR2 is FQNEAQ in the germline V gene (reference sequence). Produced via immunoSEQ multiplex PCR; TCRdb's table is partial and in-frame only. The sample lists some 110,000 clones, roughly nine tenths occurring once. This chain links TRBV7-9 with TRBJ1-6; possibly TRBD1 for D (5 bases). The source material was peripheral blood, sampled on day 0 of AZD1222 vaccination. This TCR came from an adult in good health. CDR3 in DNA: TGTGCCAGCAGCCCTTGGGGCAATTCACCCCTCCACTTT. Its translation is CASSPWGNSPLHF.